Included here is one T cell receptor (beta chain) sequence, with context. In the study's own analysis: Amplified reference gene primers provided the basis for estimating nucleated cell counts. Profiled with immunoSEQ multiplex PCR; TCRdb holds only in-frame clones, not every one. V and J calls and clone size are those listed in that table; D and trimming were worked out from the DNA. Here the sample spans approximately 120,000 clones, 84% being singletons. This sample was taken from a study of blood T cell repertoires in COVID-19. About the study: Samples of COVID-19 (acute and convalescent) were obtained from the United States, Italy and Spain. In each case, the material was cDNA or gDNA derived from T cells, B-cell-depleted T cells, or PBMCs.

V lost 8 bases to trimming and J lost 3 bases, with 7 bases between them. The germline V gene has CDR1 SNHLY and CDR2 FYNNEI. The CDR3 has 11 amino acids. The sequencing input was peripheral blood. The sequence was collected from a human donor in a cohort sampled during active COVID-19. This sequence joins TRBV2 and TRBJ2-5; D not resolved. The CDR3 spells CASAAEETQYF. The CDR3 nucleotides read TGTGCCAGCGCGGCTGAAGAGACCCAGTACTTC.